A single sample is the source of the 26 T cell receptor beta chains below, sequenced in a study of Graves' ophthalmopathy and Graves' hyperthyroidism (dated by TCRdb to 2017 to 2018). Sequencing was carried out with an Illumina HiSeq 2000. For repertoire sequencing, TCR beta CDR3 regions were amplified from RNA transcripts. A first-round RT-PCR used HTBI primers with the Qiagen OneStep RT-PCR kit, followed by a second-round multiplex PCR, size selection and purification. The raw public reads went through TCRdb reprocessing: fastp at Q25, MiXCR clone calling, in-frame beta chains kept. Rows with one shared CDR3 protein collapse into an entry with the most common genes and DNA. The sample records about 740,000 distinct CDR3 sequences, 35% to 50% of which are singletons. In total, the top ten clones hold about 40% of the sample. The specimen sequenced was peripheral blood. The receptors come from an adult man with Graves' ophthalmopathy.

The table lists this clonotype with many counts. The rearrangement uses TRBV15 and TRBJ1-6; D unclear. Trimming took 0 bases from V and 11 from J, leaving 8 bases between them. This CDR3 spans 13 amino acids. CDR1 is LNHNV and CDR2 is YYDKDF in the germline V gene (reference sequence). CDR3 protein: CATSRDRYPPLHF. Written as DNA, the CDR3 is TGTGCCACCAGCAGAGATAGGTATCCACCCCTCCACTTT. The variable domain in full, with the rest retrieved from reference TRBV15 and TRBJ1-6, is DAMVIQNPRYQVTQFGKPVTLSCSQTLNHNVMYWYQQKSSQAPKLLFHYYDKDFNNEADTPDNFQSRRPNTSFCFLDIRSPGLGDTAMYLCATSRDRYPPLHFGNGTRLTVT.

A word on this clonotype: Likely a read error: the CDR3 ends without its conserved phenylalanine or tryptophan. This rearrangement joins TRBV9 to TRBJ1-1; D call uncertain. CDR1 is SGDLS, CDR2 YYNGEE, per germline. The CDR3 has 11 residues. Trimming stripped 3 bases from V and 6 bases from J, with 6 bases between. The CDR3 protein is CASSAGAEAFL. The CDR3 DNA sequence: TGTGCCAGCAGCGCCGGGGCTGAAGCTTTCCTT.

This sequence joins TRBV20-1 and TRBJ2-6, with TRBD2 as a possible D gene (6 bases). Per the germline V gene, CDR1 is DFQATT and CDR2 is SNEGSKA (reference sequence). Trimming shortened V by 6 bases and J by 9 bases, and 9 bases separated the two germline ends. This CDR3 has 11 amino acids. CDR3 amino acids: CSARRVNVLTF. Here the CDR3 DNA reads TGCAGTGCAAGGAGGGTCAACGTCCTGACTTTC.

This clonotype occurred a few times. V and J are TRBV25-1 and TRBJ2-2; 12 nucleotides align to TRBD2. Germline loops: CDR1 MGHDK, CDR2 SYGVNS. V lost 6 bases, J lost 5 bases, and 4 bases stayed unmatched. The CDR3 consists of 15 residues. CDR3 protein: CASSPTSGRTGELFF. The DNA of the CDR3 is TGTGCCAGCAGCCCGACTAGCGGGAGAACCGGGGAGCTGTTTTTT. Based on the CDR3 plus reference TRBV25-1 and TRBJ2-2, the full variable domain is EADIYQTPRYLVIGTGKKITLECSQTMGHDKMYWYQQDPGMELHLIHYSYGVNSTEKGDLSSESTVSRIRTEHFPLTLESARPSHTSQYLCASSPTSGRTGELFFGEGSRLTVL.

This clonotype was detected ten times or more. For the CDR3, the DNA is TGTGCCACCTTGAACCGGGGGAAACTGTTTTTT. Protein: CATLNRGKLFF. The rearrangement joins TRBV15 to TRBJ1-4; maybe TRBD1 (5 bases). CDR3 size: 11 residues. CDR1 is LNHNV and CDR2 is YYDKDF in the germline V gene (reference sequence). V dropped 8 bases and J dropped 11 bases, with 12 bases sitting between them.

The V call is TRBV7-2, the J call TRBJ2-5, with D possibly TRBD2 on 6 matching bases. Germline V gene lookup returns CDR1 SGHTA and CDR2 FQGNSA. The CDR3 is made up of 15 amino acids. Trimming stripped 0 bases from V and 4 bases from J, with 12 bases between. CDR3 DNA sequence: TGTGCCAGCAGCTTAGCGGGGGGACCGGCAGAGACCCAGTACTTC. This translates into CASSLAGGPAETQYF. Using reference TRBV7-2 and TRBJ2-5 for the parts outside the CDR3, the full variable domain is GAGVSQSPSNKVTEKGKDVELRCDPISGHTALYWYRQSLGQGLEFLIYFQGNSAPDKSGLPSDRFSAERTGGSVSTLTIQRTQQEDSAVYLCASSLAGGPAETQYFGPGTRLLVL.

This clonotype was found many times. This chain links TRBV29-1 with TRBJ1-1, with D possibly matching TRBD1 (5 bases). Germline CDR1 is SQVTM and CDR2 is ANQGSEA. The ends were cut back, 6 bases at V and 6 bases at J, with 17 bases in the middle. The CDR3 loop spans 13 amino acids. CDR3 residues: CSVGDYQGAEAFF. The DNA for the CDR3 is TGCAGCGTGGGAGACTACCAGGGCGCTGAAGCTTTCTTT.

This clonotype was counted between two and nine times. The chain links TRBV2 to TRBJ1-2, with D uncertain. Trimming left V 3 bases short and J 6 bases short, with 14 bases between. The CDR3 covers 14 residues. The germline V gene has CDR1 SNHLY and CDR2 FYNNEI. The CDR3 nucleotides read TGTGCCAGCAGTGACAGACCCTCGTTCGATGGCTACACCTTC. The encoded protein is CASSDRPSFDGYTF.

This clonotype was detected ten times or more. The CDR3 coding sequence is TGCGCCAGCAGTGGGTCCCCCGGTAGCGGGAACTACGAGCAGTACTTC. This codes for CASSGSPGSGNYEQYF. V and J are TRBV10-2 and TRBJ2-7; 8 bases fit TRBD2. The ends lost 4 bases at V and 3 bases at J; junction bases unmatched: 11. The CDR3 contains 16 residues. Germline CDR1 and CDR2: WSHSY and SAAADI.

On this clonotype: A much larger clone differs by one base, so this may be a read error. CDR3 sequence: CAIGDKNTGELFF. CDR3 DNA sequence: TGTGCCATCGGGGACAAGAACACCGGGGAGCTGTTTTTT. The V call is TRBV10-3, the J call TRBJ2-2, with D possibly TRBD1 on 6 matching bases. Trimming stripped 8 bases from V and 1 base from J, with 8 bases between. The germline V gene has CDR1 ENHRY and CDR2 SYGVKD. The CDR3 length is 13 residues.

This clonotype was seen more than once but under ten times. The chain recombines TRBV20-1 with TRBJ1-4; D uncertain. The CDR3 consists of 16 residues. The germline CDR1 and CDR2 sequences are DFQATT and SNEGSKA (reference sequence). V was pared by 1 base and J by 8 bases, with 20 bases between. For the CDR3, the DNA is TGCAGTGCTAGAGGAAACCGGGCCCTCGATGGGGAAAAACTGTTTTTT. The encoded protein is CSARGNRALDGEKLFF.

This chain uses TRBV24-1 with TRBJ2-2; the match to TRBD1 covers 7 bases. Germline trimming cut 7 bases from V and 3 bases from J; bases unmatched to any gene: 4. From germline, CDR1 is KGHDR and CDR2 SFDVKD. The CDR3 covers 14 residues. In nucleotides, the CDR3 is TGTGCCACCAGAAGGACAGGAGACACCGGGGAGCTGTTTTTT. Translated, it gives CATRRTGDTGELFF.

The chain is built from TRBV7-9 and TRBJ1-1, with D uncertain. The CDR3 sequence is 12 residues long. V shed 8 bases and J shed 0 bases, with 7 bases lying between them. The germline CDR1 and CDR2 sequences are SEHNR and FQNEAQ (reference sequence). The CDR3 DNA reads TGTGCCAGCGCGGGGATGAACACTGAAGCTTTCTTT. It encodes CASAGMNTEAFF.

The chain combines TRBV29-1 with TRBJ2-7, with 8 bases that match TRBD2. The CDR3 has 14 residues. V dropped 1 base and J dropped 2; count of bases not matched to a gene: 4. The germline V gene has CDR1 SQVTM and CDR2 ANQGSEA. The CDR3 sequence is CSVEGERETYEQYF. DNA of the CDR3: TGCAGCGTTGAAGGAGAGCGGGAGACCTACGAGCAGTACTTC.

This clonotype was seen at least ten times. The rearrangement links TRBV2 to TRBJ1-2, with TRBD1 matching over 7 bases. This CDR3 is built from 14 residues. The J segment lost 4 bases and the V segment lost 5 bases, leaving 7 bases of the junction unmatched. Germline V gene sequence: CDR1 SNHLY, CDR2 FYNNEI. The CDR3 protein is CASSSRTGFYGYTF. The DNA of the CDR3 is TGTGCCAGCAGTTCCCGGACAGGCTTCTATGGCTACACCTTC.

This clonotype was found a few times. The V call is TRBV19, the J call TRBJ1-2; maybe TRBD1 (5 bases). Germline V lookup: CDR1 LNHDA, CDR2 SQIVND (reference sequence). CDR3 length: 14 residues. V lost 9 bases, J lost 4 bases, and 18 bases lay in between. CDR3 coding DNA: TGTGCCAGCAGCTCTCTGGGGGGTAGCTATGGCTACACCTTC. It translates to CASSSLGGSYGYTF.

This clonotype was counted between two and nine times. This chain joins TRBV11-1 and TRBJ1-6; D is possibly TRBD1 (6 bases). Trimming cost V 3 bases and J 9 bases, with 18 bases left between them. The CDR3 totals 16 residues. Germline CDR1 reads SGHAT; CDR2 reads FQDESV (reference sequence). The CDR3 DNA reads as TGTGCCAGCAGCTTGCGGACAGACCCGGGGGTTTCACCCCTCCACTTT. Protein: CASSLRTDPGVSPLHF.

This clonotype has ten or more counts. The rearrangement joins TRBV7-9 to TRBJ2-7; 7 positions match TRBD1. Germline CDR1 reads SEHNR; CDR2 reads FQNEAQ (reference sequence). The V and J ends lost 6 bases and 3 bases, in that order; junction bases with no gene match: 20. This CDR3 is built from 18 residues. CDR3 bases: TGTGCCAGCAGTGCTGACGAAAGGTTAGACAGGGATATCTACGAGCAGTACTTC. Translated: CASSADERLDRDIYEQYF.

Here the CDR3 DNA reads TGCGCCAGCAGTGACACCAGGGGTGCTGGCTACACCTTC. Protein: CASSDTRGAGYTF. The V gene is TRBV10-2, the J gene TRBJ1-2; TRBD1 is a possible D gene (6 bases). The CDR3 runs 13 residues. V lost 3 bases and J 7 bases, leaving 12 bases between the germline ends. Germline values: CDR1 WSHSY, CDR2 SAAADI.

Worth noting for this clonotype: A single base separates this from a much larger clone, so it may be a read error. This rearrangement joins TRBV7-2 to TRBJ1-2; perhaps TRBD1 as D (5 bases). Germline assignment: CDR1 SGHTA and CDR2 FQGNSA. The CDR3 spans 15 residues. As DNA, the CDR3 is TGTGCCAGCAGCTTAGCGGAGGGGAGATACTATGGCTACGCCTTC. Its translation is CASSLAEGRYYGYAF. Using reference TRBV7-2 and TRBJ1-2 for the parts outside the CDR3, the full variable domain is GAGVSQSPSNKVTEKGKDVELRCDPISGHTALYWYRQSLGQGLEFLIYFQGNSAPDKSGLPSDRFSAERTGGSVSTLTIQRTQQEDSAVYLCASSLAEGRYYGYAFGSGTRLTVV.

This sequence joins TRBV7-9 and TRBJ1-2; the match to TRBD1 covers 9 bases. Germline assignment: CDR1 SEHNR and CDR2 FQNEAQ (reference sequence). V shed 5 bases and J 3 bases; nucleotides not matched to a gene: 4. The CDR3 sequence is 14 residues long. The CDR3 spells CASSEQGAYYGYTF. The CDR3 coding sequence is TGTGCCAGCAGCGAACAGGGGGCGTACTATGGCTACACCTTC.

In this sample, this clonotype turned up a few times. CDR3 nucleotides: TGCAGTGCACCGGGACAGGTTGCCGAGCAGTACTTC. This sequence encodes CSAPGQVAEQYF. The chain has TRBV20-1 and TRBJ2-7, with 8 nucleotides matching TRBD1. The ends lost 6 bases at V and 6 bases at J; junction bases unmatched: 7. Germline V gene lookup returns CDR1 DFQATT and CDR2 SNEGSKA (reference sequence). The CDR3 is 12 residues long.

This clonotype was observed a handful of times. The CDR3 region has the DNA TGTGCCAGCAGCCAAGTTTTCGGGGGTGAGGAGACCCAGTACTTC. Translating gives CASSQVFGGEETQYF. The chain uses TRBV7-9 and TRBJ2-5, with D possibly being TRBD2 (6 bases). The CDR3 runs 15 residues. The V gene's germline CDR1 is SEHNR and CDR2 FQNEAQ (reference sequence). The V gene lost 5 bases and the J gene lost 5 bases, with 18 bases spanning the gap.

The chain joins TRBV7-3 to TRBJ2-2; TRBD1 matches 7 bases. The CDR3 is 16 amino acids. Looked up from germline, CDR1 is SGHTA and CDR2 is FQGTGA. J was trimmed by 0 bases and V by 5 bases; bases with no gene match: 6. Written as DNA, the CDR3 is TGTGCCAGCAGCCACTCCGGGACAGCGAACACCGGGGAGCTGTTTTTT. Protein sequence: CASSHSGTANTGELFF.

This clonotype has a handful of counts. The CDR3 is CASSGGRGQPQHF. In DNA form, the CDR3 reads TGTGCCAGCTCGGGGGGTCGTGGTCAGCCCCAGCATTTT. The V gene is TRBV6-5, the J gene TRBJ1-5; tentatively, D is TRBD1 (5 bases). Germline lookup yields CDR1 MNHEY and CDR2 SVGAGI. V lost 8 bases to trimming and J lost 6 bases, with 14 bases between them. This CDR3 has 13 residues.

This rearrangement joins TRBV20-1 to TRBJ2-7, with 9 bases lining up with TRBD2. The CDR3 is made up of 14 amino acids. Germline-derived CDR1 and CDR2 are DFQATT and SNEGSKA (reference sequence). J gave up 5 bases and V 1 base, and 6 bases lay outside the gene matches. CDR3 DNA: TGCAGTGCTAGAGTAGCGGGAGTCGGCAACGAGCAGTACTTC. Its translation is CSARVAGVGNEQYF.